A selection of T cell receptor beta chains follows, all from one sample in a study of T cell repertoires in cytomegalovirus infection. Antigens of these TCRs are unknown. MiXCR was run by TCRdb on the reads, yielding one entry per CDR3 protein. Here the sample spans hundreds of thousands of distinct CDR3 sequences, 33% being singletons. The sequenced sample was cultured PBMCs, obtained from culture after CMV antigen stimulation. The origin of the receptors is a human donor in good health (CMV status not recorded). Some clones in this sample may be carry-over from other donors' samples. The CDR3 runs from the conserved cysteine through the conserved F or W. D genes are given only for firm matches. Clone size appears in some rows only: once, few, many, or a class for an expanded clone.

d_call,v_call,clone_size,j_call,cdr3_nt,cdr3_aa
TRBD1,TRBV28,-,TRBJ1-5,TGTGCCAGCAGACCCGGACAGGGCGATCAGCCCCAGCATTTT,CASRPGQGDQPQHF
-,TRBV20-1,-,TRBJ2-3,TGCAGTGCGCCAAGGGGGGGGGGGAGCACAGATACGCAGTATTTT,CSAPRGGGSTDTQYF
TRBD2,TRBV11-2,-,TRBJ2-1,TGTGCCAGCTTAGCGGGAGAAATGAAGTTCTTC,CASLAGEMKFF
TRBD2,TRBV19,few,TRBJ2-3,TGTGCCAGTAGTATAGTAGCGGGAATAGAAGATACGCAGTATTTT,CASSIVAGIEDTQYF
-,TRBV5-4,-,TRBJ2-7,TGTGCCAGCAGCTGGGGGGCAGCTTCCTACGAGCAGTACTTC,CASSWGAASYEQYF
-,TRBV12-3/TRBV12-4,-,TRBJ2-1,TGTGCCAGCACCCTTTCGGCCTCCATCCGGGACGCGACCTACAATGAGCAGTTCTTC,CASTLSASIRDATYNEQFF
-,TRBV7-8,many,TRBJ1-5,TGTGCCAGCAGCTTAGTTTTGGGAGAAAGCAATCAGCCCCAGCATTTT,CASSLVLGESNQPQHF
-,TRBV6-1,few,TRBJ1-1,TGTGCCAGCAGACAGTGGGACACTGAAGCTTTCTTT,CASRQWDTEAFF
TRBD1,TRBV7-6,-,TRBJ1-4,TGTGCCAGCAGCTTCCGACAGGGGCCAACTAATGAAAAACTGTTTTTT,CASSFRQGPTNEKLFF
TRBD1,TRBV29-1,few,TRBJ2-1,TGCAGCGTTGAGAAGGGGGCCATGTACAATGAGCAGTTCTTC,CSVEKGAMYNEQFF
-,TRBV27,few,TRBJ1-5,TGTGCCAGCAGGCCGTTACCCCCAAATCAGCCCCAGCATTTT,CASRPLPPNQPQHF
TRBD1,TRBV7-6,-,TRBJ2-1,TGTGCCAGCAGCTTGGGAGGGACAGGGTTTAGGAATGAGCAGTTCTTC,CASSLGGTGFRNEQFF
TRBD2,TRBV7-9,many,TRBJ2-1,TGTGCCAGCAGCTTGGGGGGGTCAGGTAGGCCGCAGTTCTTC,CASSLGGSGRPQFF
-,TRBV7-6,-,TRBJ1-5,TGTGCCAGCAGCCAACTCCCAGGGGTTCAGCCCCAGCATTTT,CASSQLPGVQPQHF
-,TRBV6-5,-,TRBJ2-3,TGTGCCAGCAGTTTGCAAGGCAGGACTAGCACAGATACGCAGTATTTT,CASSLQGRTSTDTQYF
TRBD1,TRBV6-2/TRBV6-3,few,TRBJ1-6,TGTGCCAGCGATGCGGACAGGGTTAATTCACCCCTCCACTTT,CASDADRVNSPLHF
TRBD2,TRBV19,few,TRBJ2-2,TGTGCCAGTCAACCCGGGACTAGTTCCCCCGGGGAGCTGTTTTTT,CASQPGTSSPGELFF
-,TRBV20-1,-,TRBJ1-2,TGCAGTGCTATTCAAGTGTTGGACTATGGCTACACCTTC,CSAIQVLDYGYTF
TRBD1,TRBV28,-,TRBJ2-3,TGTGCCAGCAGTGGACAGGGATCGGATACGCAGTATTTT,CASSGQGSDTQYF
-,TRBV29-1,-,TRBJ1-1,TGCAGCGTTGGGCGGGTGAACACTGAAGCTTTCTTT,CSVGRVNTEAFF
-,TRBV6-1,few,TRBJ2-5,TGTGCCAGCAGTGATAAACCCCGAGGGCAAGAGACCCAGTACTTC,CASSDKPRGQETQYF
-,TRBV7-6,few,TRBJ2-2,TGTGCCAGCAGCGGTTGGGGATCCGGGGAGCTGTTTTTT,CASSGWGSGELFF
TRBD1,TRBV20-1,few,TRBJ2-7,TGCAGTGCTGGCCGCGGGACAGGGCCCTACGAGCAGTACTTC,CSAGRGTGPYEQYF
-,TRBV28,few,TRBJ2-3,TGTGCCAGCAGTAACAAGGCCGGAGGAGATACGCAGTATTTT,CASSNKAGGDTQYF
-,TRBV20-1,-,TRBJ1-6,TGCAGTGCTCCCTCTGATCTGAATGGTTCACCCCTCCACTTT,CSAPSDLNGSPLHF
-,TRBV7-2,many,TRBJ1-4,TGTGCCAGCGGCTCCAGGGGCTTTAATGAAAAACTGTTTTTT,CASGSRGFNEKLFF
-,TRBV7-2,few,TRBJ2-5,TGTGCCAGCAGCAGGGGACGGGGAAAAGAGACCCAGTACTTC,CASSRGRGKETQYF
-,TRBV7-2,-,TRBJ2-7,TGTGCCAGCAGCACCGGTGGCAGTCCCTACGAGCAGTACTTC,CASSTGGSPYEQYF
-,TRBV19,-,TRBJ1-3,TGTGCCACCGGTCCGGCGGGGTTCTACACCATATATTTT,CATGPAGFYTIYF
-,TRBV14,-,TRBJ2-5,TGTGCCAGCAGCCAGGGCCTCGGGGTTCGAGAGACCCAGTACTTC,CASSQGLGVRETQYF
-,TRBV18,-,TRBJ2-2,TGTGCCAGCTCACCACCGAGAGGAGGGCCAGGCACCGGGGAGCTGTTTTTT,CASSPPRGGPGTGELFF
-,TRBV20-1,few,TRBJ2-6,TGCAGTGCTAGGGGGCCAAATCCTGGGGCCAACGTCCTGACTTTC,CSARGPNPGANVLTF
TRBD1,TRBV4-3,-,TRBJ2-7,TGCGCCAGCAGCCAATCGCCGTATGGACAGGGGGCTTACGAGCAGTACTTC,CASSQSPYGQGAYEQYF
TRBD1,TRBV15,-,TRBJ2-7,TGTGCCACCAGCAGAGGCGACAGGGGAGCATACGAGCAGTACTTC,CATSRGDRGAYEQYF
-,TRBV7-2,-,TRBJ1-1,TGTGCCAGCAGCCCCCCGGAGGGCCGGAACACTGAAGCTTTCTTT,CASSPPEGRNTEAFF
-,TRBV20-1,few,TRBJ1-4,TGCAGTGCTAGAGATCACGCAGGGGATGAAAAACTGTTTTTT,CSARDHAGDEKLFF
-,TRBV6-1,few,TRBJ1-4,TGTGCCAGCAGTGAAGCCGTCACAGATGAAAAACTGTTTTTT,CASSEAVTDEKLFF
-,TRBV6-1,-,TRBJ2-5,TGTGCCAGCAGTTGGAGGCCAGGGGTGGAGACCCAGTACTTC,CASSWRPGVETQYF
-,TRBV19,-,TRBJ1-1,TGTGCCAGTTATTTGAACACTGAAGCTTTCTTT,CASYLNTEAFF
-,TRBV11-2,few,TRBJ2-1,TGTGCCAGCAGCTTTAACCCCGGGCGGCAGGGGCCCTACAATGAGCAGTTCTTC,CASSFNPGRQGPYNEQFF
TRBD1,TRBV19,-,TRBJ1-5,TGTGCCAGTAGTATTCCCTGGCGGACAGGGGGCCGCAATCAGCCCCAGCATTTT,CASSIPWRTGGRNQPQHF
-,TRBV5-1,-,TRBJ1-2,TGCGCCAGCAGCTTGTTTTGGGGAATGGAGAATGGCTACACCTTC,CASSLFWGMENGYTF
TRBD2,TRBV11-2,-,TRBJ2-1,TGTGCCAGCAGCCCGGGACTAGCGTCATATGAGCAGTTCTTC,CASSPGLASYEQFF
-,TRBV4-3,-,TRBJ2-1,TGCGCCAGCAGCACCACTAGCCCTCCCTACAATGAGCAGTTCTTC,CASSTTSPPYNEQFF
-,TRBV11-3,many,TRBJ2-2,TGTGCCAGCAGCTTGAAACTAGAAAACACCGGGGAGCTGTTTTTT,CASSLKLENTGELFF
-,TRBV12-5,-,TRBJ2-7,TGTGCTAGTGGTCCCCATGGGACCTACGAGCAGTACTTC,CASGPHGTYEQYF
-,TRBV7-6,-,TRBJ1-3,TGTGCCAGCAGCTTAGTGGCTAATGGAAACACCATATATTTT,CASSLVANGNTIYF
TRBD2,TRBV12-3/TRBV12-4,few,TRBJ2-1,TGTGCCAGCAGTTTTGCGATACTAAAAAGGACTAGCTCTAATGAGCAGTTCTTC,CASSFAILKRTSSNEQFF
-,TRBV4-1,-,TRBJ2-3,TGCGCCAGCAGCCACATCAAGGGGGGTCTTACAGATACGCAGTATTTT,CASSHIKGGLTDTQYF
TRBD2,TRBV23-1,-,TRBJ2-3,TGCGCCAGCAGTCAATCTAAGCGGGGGAAGACAGATACGCAGTATTTT,CASSQSKRGKTDTQYF
-,TRBV7-2,many,TRBJ1-5,TGTGCCAGCAGCTTAAGAACAGGGATCAATCAGCCCCAGCATTTT,CASSLRTGINQPQHF
TRBD1,TRBV6-1,-,TRBJ1-5,TGTGCCAGCAGTGAAGCGGGACAGGGGGTAATTGGCAATCAGCCCCAGCATTTT,CASSEAGQGVIGNQPQHF
-,TRBV7-2,-,TRBJ1-1,TGTGCCAGCAGCACGACAGGCTTGAACACTGAAGCTTTCTTT,CASSTTGLNTEAFF
TRBD2,TRBV20-1,once,TRBJ2-1,TGCAGTGCTAGAATGGCGGGAGGGATCTACAATGAGCAGTTCTTC,CSARMAGGIYNEQFF
-,TRBV7-2,-,TRBJ2-7,TGTGCCAGCAGCTTAGTGTCCTTAGCAGCCTACGAGCAGTACTTC,CASSLVSLAAYEQYF